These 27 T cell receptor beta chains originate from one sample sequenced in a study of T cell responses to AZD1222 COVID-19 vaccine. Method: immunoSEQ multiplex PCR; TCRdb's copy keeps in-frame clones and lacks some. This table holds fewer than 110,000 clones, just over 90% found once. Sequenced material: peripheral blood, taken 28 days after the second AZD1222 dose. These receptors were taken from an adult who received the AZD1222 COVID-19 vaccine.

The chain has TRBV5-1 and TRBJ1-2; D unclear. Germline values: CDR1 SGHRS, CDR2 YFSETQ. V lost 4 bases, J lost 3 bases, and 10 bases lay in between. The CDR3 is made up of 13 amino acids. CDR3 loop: CASSLRTDYGYTF. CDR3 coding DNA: TGCGCCAGCAGCCTTCGGACTGACTATGGCTACACCTTC.

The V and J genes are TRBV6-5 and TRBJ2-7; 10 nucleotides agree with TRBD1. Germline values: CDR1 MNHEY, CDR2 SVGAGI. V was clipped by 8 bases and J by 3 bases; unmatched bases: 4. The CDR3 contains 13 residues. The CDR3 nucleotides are TGTGCCAGCCCTGGACAGGGGGGCTACGAGCAGTACTTC. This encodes CASPGQGGYEQYF.

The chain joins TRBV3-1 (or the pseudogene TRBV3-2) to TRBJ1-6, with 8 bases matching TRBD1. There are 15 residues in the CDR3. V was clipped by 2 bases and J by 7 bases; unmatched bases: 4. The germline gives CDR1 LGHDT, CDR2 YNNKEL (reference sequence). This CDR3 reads CASSQPGQGNSPLHF. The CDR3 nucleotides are TGTGCCAGCAGCCAACCCGGACAGGGAAATTCACCCCTCCACTTT.

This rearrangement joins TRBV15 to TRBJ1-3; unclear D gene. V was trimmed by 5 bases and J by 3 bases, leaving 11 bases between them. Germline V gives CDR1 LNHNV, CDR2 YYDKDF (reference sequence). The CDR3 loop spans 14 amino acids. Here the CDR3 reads CATSRRSDGNTIYF. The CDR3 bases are TGTGCCACCAGCCGCAGGTCAGATGGAAACACCATATATTTT. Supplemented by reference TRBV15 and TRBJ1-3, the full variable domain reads DAMVIQNPRYQVTQFGKPVTLSCSQTLNHNVMYWYQQKSSQAPKLLFHYYDKDFNNEADTPDNFQSRRPNTSFCFLDIRSPGLGDTAMYLCATSRRSDGNTIYFGEGSWLTVV.

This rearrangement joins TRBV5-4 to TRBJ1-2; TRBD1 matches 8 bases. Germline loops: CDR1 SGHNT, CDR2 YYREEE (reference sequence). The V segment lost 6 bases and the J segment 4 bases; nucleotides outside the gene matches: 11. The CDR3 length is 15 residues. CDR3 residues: CASTFGQGAGYGYTF. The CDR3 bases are TGTGCCAGCACGTTCGGCCAGGGGGCAGGCTATGGCTACACCTTC. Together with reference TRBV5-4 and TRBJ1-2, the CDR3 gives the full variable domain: ETGVTQSPTHLIKTRGQQVTLRCSSQSGHNTVSWYQQALGQGPQFIFQYYREEENGRGNFPPRFSGLQFPNYSSELNVNALELDDSALYLCASTFGQGAGYGYTFGSGTRLTVV.

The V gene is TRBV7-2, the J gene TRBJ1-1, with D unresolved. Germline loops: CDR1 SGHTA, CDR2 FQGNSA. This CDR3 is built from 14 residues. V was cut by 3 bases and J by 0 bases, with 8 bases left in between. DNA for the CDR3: TGTGCCAGCAGCTTGGCCAGAGTGAACACTGAAGCTTTCTTT. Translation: CASSLARVNTEAFF.

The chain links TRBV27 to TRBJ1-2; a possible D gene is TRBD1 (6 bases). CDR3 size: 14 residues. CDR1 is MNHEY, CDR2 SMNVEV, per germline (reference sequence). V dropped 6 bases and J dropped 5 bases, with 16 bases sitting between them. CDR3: CASSPTGGSYGYTF. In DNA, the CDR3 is TGTGCCAGCAGCCCGACAGGTGGGTCTTATGGCTACACCTTC.

The CDR3 sequence: CASSGQGAPTEAFF. CDR3 bases: TGCGCCAGCAGCGGACAGGGGGCTCCCACTGAAGCTTTCTTT. The J gene is TRBJ1-1, the V gene TRBV5-1, with TRBD1 matching over 11 bases. The V gene end was trimmed by 4 bases and the J gene end by 4 bases; junction bases not matched to a gene: 3. Germline CDR1 SGHRS, CDR2 YFSETQ. The CDR3 consists of 14 residues.

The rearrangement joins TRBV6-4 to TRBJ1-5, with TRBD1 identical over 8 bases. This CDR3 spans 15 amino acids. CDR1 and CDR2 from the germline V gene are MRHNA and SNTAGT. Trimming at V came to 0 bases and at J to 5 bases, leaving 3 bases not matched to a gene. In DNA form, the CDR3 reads TGTGCCAGCAGTGACTCGCGCAGGGGGCATCAGCCCCAGCATTTT. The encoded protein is CASSDSRRGHQPQHF.

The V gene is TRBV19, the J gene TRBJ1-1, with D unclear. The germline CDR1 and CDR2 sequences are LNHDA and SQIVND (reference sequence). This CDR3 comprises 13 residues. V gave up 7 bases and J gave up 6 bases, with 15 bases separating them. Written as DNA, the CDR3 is TGTGCCAGTATCACCGACGGTGAATCTGAAGCTTTCTTT. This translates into CASITDGESEAFF.

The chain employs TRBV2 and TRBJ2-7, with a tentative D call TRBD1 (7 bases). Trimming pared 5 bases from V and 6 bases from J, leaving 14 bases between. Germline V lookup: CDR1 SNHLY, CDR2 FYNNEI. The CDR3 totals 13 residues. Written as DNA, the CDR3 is TGTGCCAGCAGTTTTGGCCAGGGGGGCGAGCAGTACTTC. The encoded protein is CASSFGQGGEQYF.

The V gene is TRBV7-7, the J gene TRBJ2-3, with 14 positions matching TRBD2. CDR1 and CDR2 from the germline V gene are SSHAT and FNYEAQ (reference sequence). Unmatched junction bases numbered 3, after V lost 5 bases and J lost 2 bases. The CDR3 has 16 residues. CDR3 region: CASSRLAGGPTDTQYF. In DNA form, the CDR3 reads TGTGCCAGCAGCAGACTAGCGGGGGGGCCCACAGATACGCAGTATTTT.

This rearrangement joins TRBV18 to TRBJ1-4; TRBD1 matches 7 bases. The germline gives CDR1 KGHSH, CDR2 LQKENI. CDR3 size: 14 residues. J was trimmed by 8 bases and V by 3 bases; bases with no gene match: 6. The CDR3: CASSPTTGEEKLFF. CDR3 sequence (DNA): TGTGCCAGCTCACCTACAACAGGGGAGGAAAAACTGTTTTTT.

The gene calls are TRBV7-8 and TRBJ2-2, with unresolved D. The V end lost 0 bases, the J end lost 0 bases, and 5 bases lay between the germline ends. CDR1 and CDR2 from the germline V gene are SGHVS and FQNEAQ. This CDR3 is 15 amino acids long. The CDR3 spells CASSLAVANTGELFF. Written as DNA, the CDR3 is TGTGCCAGCAGCTTAGCCGTGGCGAACACCGGGGAGCTGTTTTTT.

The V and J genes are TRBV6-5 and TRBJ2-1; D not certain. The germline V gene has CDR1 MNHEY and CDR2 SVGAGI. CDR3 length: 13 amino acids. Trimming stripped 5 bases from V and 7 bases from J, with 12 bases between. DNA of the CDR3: TGTGCCAGCAGTCTAACGCAGTGGAATGAGCAGTTCTTC. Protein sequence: CASSLTQWNEQFF.

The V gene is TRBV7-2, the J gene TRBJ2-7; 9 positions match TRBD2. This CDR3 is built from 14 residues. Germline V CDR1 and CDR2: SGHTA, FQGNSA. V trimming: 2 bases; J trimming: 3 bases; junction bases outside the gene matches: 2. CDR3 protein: CASSLRGRVYEQYF. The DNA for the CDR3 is TGTGCCAGCAGCTTACGCGGGAGGGTCTACGAGCAGTACTTC.

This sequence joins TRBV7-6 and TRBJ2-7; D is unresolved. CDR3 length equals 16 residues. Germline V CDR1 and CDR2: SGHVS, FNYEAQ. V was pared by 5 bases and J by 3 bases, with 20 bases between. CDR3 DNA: TGTGCCAGCAGCCTATCCGGGTGGGTCGAGCTCTACGAGCAGTACTTC. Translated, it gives CASSLSGWVELYEQYF.

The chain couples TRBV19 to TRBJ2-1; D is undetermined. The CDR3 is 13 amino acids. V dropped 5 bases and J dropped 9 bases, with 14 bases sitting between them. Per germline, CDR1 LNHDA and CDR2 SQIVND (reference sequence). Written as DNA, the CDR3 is TGTGCCAGTAGTGTCGACCCCGTGGGTGAGCAGTTCTTC. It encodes CASSVDPVGEQFF.

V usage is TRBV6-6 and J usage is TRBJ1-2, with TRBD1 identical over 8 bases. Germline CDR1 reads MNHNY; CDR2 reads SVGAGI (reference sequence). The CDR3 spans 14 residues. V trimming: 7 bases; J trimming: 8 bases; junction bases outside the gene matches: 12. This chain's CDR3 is CASTGTGLNPGYTF. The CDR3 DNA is TGTGCCAGCACCGGGACAGGATTAAATCCCGGCTACACCTTC.

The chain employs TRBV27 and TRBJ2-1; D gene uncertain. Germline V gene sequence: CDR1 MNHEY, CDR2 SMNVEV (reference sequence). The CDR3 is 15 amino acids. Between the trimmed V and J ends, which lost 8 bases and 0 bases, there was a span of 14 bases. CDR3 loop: CASSSVLSSYNEQFF. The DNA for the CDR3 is TGTGCCAGCTCATCAGTTCTAAGCTCCTACAATGAGCAGTTCTTC.

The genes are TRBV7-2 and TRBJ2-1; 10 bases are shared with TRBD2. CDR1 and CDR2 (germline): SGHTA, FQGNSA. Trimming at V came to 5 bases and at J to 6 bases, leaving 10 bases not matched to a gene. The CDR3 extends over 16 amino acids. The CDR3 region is CASSPSSGRVGNEQFF. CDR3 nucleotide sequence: TGTGCCAGCAGCCCGTCAAGCGGGAGGGTTGGCAATGAGCAGTTCTTC.

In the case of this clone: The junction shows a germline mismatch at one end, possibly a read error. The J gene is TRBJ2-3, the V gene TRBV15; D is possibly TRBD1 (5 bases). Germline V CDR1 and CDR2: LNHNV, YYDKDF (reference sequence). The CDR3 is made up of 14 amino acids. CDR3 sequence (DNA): TGTGCCACCCGCAGGGTAATAACTACAGATACGCAGTATTTT. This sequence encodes CATRRVITTDTQYF.

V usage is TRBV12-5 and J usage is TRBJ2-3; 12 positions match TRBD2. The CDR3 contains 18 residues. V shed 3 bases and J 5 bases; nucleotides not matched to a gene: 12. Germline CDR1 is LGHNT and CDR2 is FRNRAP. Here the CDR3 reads CASGFPPASGRALDTQYF. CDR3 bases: TGTGCTAGTGGTTTCCCCCCCGCTAGCGGGAGGGCCTTAGATACGCAGTATTTT.

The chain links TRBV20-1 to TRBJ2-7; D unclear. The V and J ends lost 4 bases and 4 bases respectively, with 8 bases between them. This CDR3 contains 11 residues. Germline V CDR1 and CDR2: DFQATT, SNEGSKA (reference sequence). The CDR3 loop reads CSANDRYEQYF. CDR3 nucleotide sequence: TGCAGTGCTAACGACCGGTACGAGCAGTACTTC.

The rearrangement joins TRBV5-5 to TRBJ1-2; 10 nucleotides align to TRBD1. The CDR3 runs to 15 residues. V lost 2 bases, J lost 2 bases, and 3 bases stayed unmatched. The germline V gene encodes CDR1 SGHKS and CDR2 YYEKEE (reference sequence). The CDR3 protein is CASSLPTGGNYGYTF. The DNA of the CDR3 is TGTGCCAGCAGCTTACCGACAGGGGGCAACTATGGCTACACCTTC. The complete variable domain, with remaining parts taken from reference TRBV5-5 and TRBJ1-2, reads DAGVTQSPTHLIKTRGQQVTLRCSPISGHKSVSWYQQVLGQGPQFIFQYYEKEERGRGNFPDRFSARQFPNYSSELNVNALLLGDSALYLCASSLPTGGNYGYTFGSGTRLTVV.

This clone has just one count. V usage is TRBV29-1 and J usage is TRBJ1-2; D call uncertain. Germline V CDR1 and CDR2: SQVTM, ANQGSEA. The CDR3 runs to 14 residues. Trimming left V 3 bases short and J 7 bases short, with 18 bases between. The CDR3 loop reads CSVEVDGNIAGYTF. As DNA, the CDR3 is TGCAGCGTTGAGGTTGACGGAAATATCGCTGGCTACACCTTC.

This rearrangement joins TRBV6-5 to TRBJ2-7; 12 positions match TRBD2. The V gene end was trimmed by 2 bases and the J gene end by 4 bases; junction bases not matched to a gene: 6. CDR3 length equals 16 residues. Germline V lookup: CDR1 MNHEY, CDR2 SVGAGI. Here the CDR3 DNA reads TGTGCCAGCAGTTACCTCGCTAGCGGGAGGGATTACGAGCAGTACTTC. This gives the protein CASSYLASGRDYEQYF.